The 23 T cell receptor beta chains below all came from one sample that was sequenced in a study of T-cell memory formation after mild COVID-19. TCRdb reprocessed the 5' RACE reads via MiXCR and lists one record per CDR3 protein. There are fewer than 50,000 distinct CDR3 sequences in the sample; 7.3% occur only once, and less than 1.5% lies in the top ten. Sequences were obtained from PBMCs or a T cell subset sorted from them (not recorded which). These receptors all come from a young man who had mild COVID-19 (a few samples of this study predate the infection). Cell type and time point are not known.

This clonotype was found a few times. The chain couples TRBV20-1 to TRBJ2-3; D is unclear. Germline CDR1 and CDR2: DFQATT and SNEGSKA (reference sequence). The CDR3 has 13 residues. V was shortened by 5 bases and J by 0 bases, with 9 bases between the two germline ends. The CDR3 here is CSAFSPSTDTQYF. CDR3 bases: TGCAGTGCTTTCTCCCCTAGCACAGATACGCAGTATTTT.

There are many counts of this clonotype. The V gene is TRBV27, the J gene TRBJ2-1; D is possibly TRBD1 (5 bases). V shed 3 bases and J shed 16 bases, with 16 bases lying between them. The germline CDR1 and CDR2 sequences are MNHEY and SMNVEV (reference sequence). The length of the CDR3 is 12 residues. The CDR3 nucleotides read TGTGCCAGCAGTTTCCGGACAAGTCCCCCCTTCTTC. Amino acid sequence: CASSFRTSPPFF.

J is TRBJ2-5 and V is TRBV7-8; TRBD2 matches at 12 bases. This CDR3 contains 17 residues. With V trimmed by 1 base and J by 0 bases, 3 bases remained unmatched. Germline lookup yields CDR1 SGHVS and CDR2 FQNEAQ. CDR3 region: CASSLGLAGVYQETQYF. The CDR3 nucleotides are TGTGCCAGCAGCTTAGGACTAGCGGGAGTGTACCAAGAGACCCAGTACTTC.

This clonotype has just a few counts. This chain connects TRBV7-2 to TRBJ2-7; the match to TRBD2 covers 10 bases. This CDR3 is 15 amino acids long. J was trimmed by 7 bases and V by 2 bases; bases with no gene match: 8. The germline V gene encodes CDR1 SGHTA and CDR2 FQGNSA. In DNA, the CDR3 is TGTGCCAGCAGCTTATTAGCGGGGGGACCGGAGGAGCAGTACGTC. This translates into CASSLLAGGPEEQYV.

This clonotype was picked up a small number of times. DNA of the CDR3: TGCGCCAGCAGCCGCAAGGACAGAACGAACACCGGGGAGCTGTTTTTT. Encoded protein: CASSRKDRTNTGELFF. The genes are TRBV5-1 and TRBJ2-2, with D tentatively TRBD1 (6 bases). The germline CDR1 and CDR2 sequences are SGHRS and YFSETQ. CDR3 length: 16 amino acids. Trimming removed 4 bases from V and 0 bases from J, with 13 bases in between.

The chain uses TRBV14 and TRBJ2-2, with D perhaps given as TRBD1 or TRBD2 (6 bases each). From germline, CDR1 is SGHDN and CDR2 FVKESK. Trimming took 2 bases from V and 3 from J, leaving 13 bases between them. The CDR3 covers 16 residues. CDR3 bases: TGTGCCAGCAGCCAAAATTGGGGGGCTGACACCGGGGAGCTGTTTTTT. This gives the protein CASSQNWGADTGELFF.

Only a few counts were recorded for this clonotype. The rearrangement joins TRBV7-2 to TRBJ2-7; D possibly matches TRBD1 or TRBD2 (5 bases each). Per the germline V gene, CDR1 is SGHTA and CDR2 is FQGNSA. The CDR3 sequence is 15 residues long. Deletions cut 0 bases from V and 1 base from J, with 10 bases between. CDR3 bases: TGTGCCAGCAGCTTAGCGGGGGTACAATCCTACGAGCAGTACTTC. It specifies CASSLAGVQSYEQYF.

This clonotype came up many times. This chain links TRBV5-1 with TRBJ2-2; D is unclear. Germline V lookup: CDR1 SGHRS, CDR2 YFSETQ. The CDR3 covers 14 residues. Trimming left V 4 bases short and J 1 base short, with 8 bases between. In nucleotides, the CDR3 is TGCGCCAGCAGCGGAGCCCAGAACACCGGGGAGCTGTTTTTT. Residues: CASSGAQNTGELFF.

This clonotype came up a few times. The chain carries TRBV20-1 and TRBJ2-1; possibly TRBD2 for D (7 bases). From germline, CDR1 is DFQATT and CDR2 SNEGSKA (reference sequence). CDR3 length: 14 amino acids. Trimming took off 6 bases at V and 4 bases at J, with 16 bases between the two ends. CDR3 region: CSASPRGAYNEQFF. The DNA of the CDR3 is TGCAGTGCATCCCCCCGGGGGGCGTACAATGAGCAGTTCTTC.

This clonotype was detected only a few times. This chain uses TRBV6-6 with TRBJ1-4; no firm D call. This CDR3 has 13 residues. Trimming pared 2 bases from V and 5 bases from J, leaving 6 bases between. Germline V gives CDR1 MNHNY, CDR2 SVGAGI (reference sequence). This CDR3 reads CASSYQENEKLFF. CDR3 DNA: TGTGCCAGCAGTTACCAAGAGAATGAAAAACTGTTTTTT.

This clonotype occurred many times. This chain links TRBV9 with TRBJ1-1, with D perhaps TRBD1 (6 bases). CDR3 size: 15 residues. Germline assignment: CDR1 SGDLS and CDR2 YYNGEE. Trimming pared 0 bases from V and 4 bases from J, leaving 13 bases between. In DNA, the CDR3 is TGTGCCAGCAGCGTAGGCTCGCCGGGGGCCACTGAAGCTTTCTTT. Protein sequence: CASSVGSPGATEAFF.

The rearrangement links TRBV3-1 to TRBJ2-2; D is tentatively TRBD1 or TRBD2 (5 bases each). The germline CDR1 and CDR2 sequences are LGHDT and YNNKEL (reference sequence). The ends were cut back, 3 bases at V and 4 bases at J, with 15 bases in the middle. The CDR3 consists of 16 residues. The CDR3 here is CASSHLWAGTTGELFF. The CDR3 DNA sequence: TGTGCCAGCAGCCATTTGTGGGCAGGGACCACCGGGGAGCTGTTTTTT.

The chain has TRBV5-5 and TRBJ2-7, with 8 bases identical to TRBD1. Germline V gives CDR1 SGHKS, CDR2 YYEKEE (reference sequence). Unmatched junction bases numbered 18, after V lost 4 bases and J lost 6 bases. This CDR3 has 17 amino acids. In DNA form, the CDR3 reads TGTGCCAGCAGCCCCGGGACAGGCCTTCATCAGGCGTCCGAGCAGTACGTC. It encodes CASSPGTGLHQASEQYV.

In this sample, this clonotype turned up many times. V is TRBV9 and J is TRBJ1-4; no reliable D call. With 0 bases removed from V and 7 bases from J, the gap between germline ends came to 10 bases. The germline V gene has CDR1 SGDLS and CDR2 YYNGEE. This CDR3 has 14 amino acids. CDR3 in DNA: TGTGCCAGCAGCGTAGACGGAGAGCCTGAAAAACTGTTTTTT. Translation gives CASSVDGEPEKLFF.

The gene calls are TRBV11-3 and TRBJ2-3; D is undetermined. The V gene lost 4 bases and the J gene lost 3 bases, with 5 bases spanning the gap. The germline V gene encodes CDR1 SGHNT and CDR2 YENEEA. CDR3 length equals 12 residues. In nucleotides, the CDR3 is TGTGCCAGCAGCTCACAGACAGATACGCAGTATTTT. Translating gives CASSSQTDTQYF. The variable domain in full, with the rest retrieved from reference TRBV11-3 and TRBJ2-3, is EAGVVQSPRYKIIEKKQPVAFWCNPISGHNTLYWYLQNLGQGPELLIRYENEEAVDDSQLPKDRFSAERLKGVDSTLKIQPAELGDSAVYLCASSSQTDTQYFGPGTRLTVL.

The chain uses TRBV5-1 and TRBJ1-1; 8 bases line up with TRBD1. Germline V lookup: CDR1 SGHRS, CDR2 YFSETQ. This CDR3 region has 15 residues. The trim removed 3 bases at V and 8 bases at J, leaving 12 bases unmatched. DNA for the CDR3: TGCGCCAGCAGCTCCCCGGGCACAGGGGGGCGAGAAGCTTTCTTT. It is translated as CASSSPGTGGREAFF.

This clonotype was seen ten or more times. The chain uses TRBV12-3 or TRBV12-4 and TRBJ2-1; 10 bases are a match to TRBD1. The CDR3 is 14 residues long. Trimming removed 4 bases from V and 8 bases from J; junction bases left unmatched: 5. The CDR3 is CASSWRQGAYEQFF. In DNA, the CDR3 is TGTGCCAGCAGTTGGCGACAGGGGGCCTATGAGCAGTTCTTC.

The rearrangement links TRBV7-2 to TRBJ2-7, with D unclear. The CDR3 runs to 13 residues. V was shortened by 1 base and J by 4 bases, with 8 bases between the two germline ends. The V gene's germline CDR1 is SGHTA and CDR2 FQGNSA. The CDR3 protein is CASSLDAPYEQYF. The DNA for the CDR3 is TGTGCCAGCAGCTTAGACGCTCCGTACGAGCAGTACTTC. Full variable domain (rest looked up from reference TRBV7-2 and TRBJ2-7): GAGVSQSPSNKVTEKGKDVELRCDPISGHTALYWYRQSLGQGLEFLIYFQGNSAPDKSGLPSDRFSAERTGGSVSTLTIQRTQQEDSAVYLCASSLDAPYEQYFGPGTRLTVT.

The chain employs TRBV12-3 or TRBV12-4 and TRBJ1-1; tentatively, D is TRBD1 (5 bases). CDR3 length: 16 residues. Between the trimmed V and J ends, which lost 5 bases and 5 bases, there was a span of 21 bases. CDR3 amino acids: CASSRGWGGTGTEAFF. The CDR3 nucleotides read TGTGCCAGCAGTAGAGGGTGGGGAGGGACGGGGACTGAAGCTTTCTTT.

This clonotype was recorded a few times. J is TRBJ2-3 and V is TRBV7-9; no clear D. Per germline, CDR1 SEHNR and CDR2 FQNEAQ (reference sequence). V gave up 3 bases and J gave up 2 bases, with 24 bases separating them. The CDR3 is 19 amino acids. The CDR3 DNA follows: TGTGCCAGCAGCTTCAGACCTGTGGGCCTGGAAGGCTTCACAGATACGCAGTATTTT. Its protein is CASSFRPVGLEGFTDTQYF.

This clonotype was picked up a small number of times. The chain combines TRBV9 with TRBJ2-2; a weak D match, TRBD2 (7 bases). Germline V gene lookup returns CDR1 SGDLS and CDR2 YYNGEE. The CDR3 is made up of 14 amino acids. The germline V and J ends were trimmed by 5 bases and 5 bases, with 13 bases remaining between them. The DNA for the CDR3 is TGTGCCAGCAGGGGAGGGGGGCTGACCGGGGAGCTGTTTTTT. This translates into CASRGGGLTGELFF.

The CDR3 sequence is CASSLGEGGPTDTQYF. In nucleotides, the CDR3 is TGCGCCAGCAGCTTGGGCGAGGGGGGGCCCACAGATACGCAGTATTTT. J is TRBJ2-3 and V is TRBV5-1; possibly TRBD2 for D (7 bases). Trimming removed 0 bases at V and 2 bases at J, with 13 bases between. Germline V gene lookup returns CDR1 SGHRS and CDR2 YFSETQ. The CDR3 loop spans 16 amino acids.

In this sample, this clonotype turned up a few times. The chain is built from TRBV11-3 and TRBJ2-3; 7 nucleotides line up with TRBD2. Germline V gene data show CDR1 as SGHNT and CDR2 as YENEEA. Trimming took 5 bases from V and 1 from J; bases not matched to a gene: 6. The CDR3 covers 15 residues. The CDR3 is CASSPRAGGTDTQYF. The CDR3, as DNA: TGTGCCAGCAGCCCCCGGGCGGGAGGCACAGATACGCAGTATTTT.